This T cell receptor (beta chain) was sequenced for a study of tumor-infiltrating lymphocytes in primary liver carcinoma (dated by TCRdb to about 2017). For context, the study as a whole: The five patients, three men and two women aged 30 to 69 years, had hepatocellular carcinoma (four) or combined HCC and intrahepatic cholangiocarcinoma (one). The five patients had tumors of stage T1-T3 N0M0, with maximum diameters ranging from roughly 4.2 to 11 cm. Roughly 3.65 to 7.5 million productive TCRbeta reads were obtained per sample, and no significant difference in read depth was found between tissue types. To link TCRbeta repertoire diversity with the local molecular phenotype, the approximately 25 tumor region samples were profiled using Agilent mRNA microarrays. Reproducibility between technical replicate repertoires was high, with correlation coefficients above 0.95 and mean shared-clone rates about 0.9. A total of roughly 35 specimens from 5 patients went through TCRbeta repertoire sequencing, namely 25 tumor regions, 5 adjacent noncancerous liver tissues and 5 peripheral blood samples. For each liver tumor, the study sampled five regions along with adjacent normal tissue and blood, and applied TCRbeta repertoire sequencing, expression microarrays and whole-exome sequencing. Results and caveats for the whole study, not just this receptor: Because sequencing covered only the TCR beta chain and unpaired alpha chains were not captured, true repertoire diversity is likely underestimated. Only roughly 8-24% of top clones appeared in all five regions of a tumor, which suggests that tumor-infiltrating T cells are spatially heterogeneous. The top 250 clones accounted for a significantly greater share of the repertoire in tumors than in blood (p = 0.039). Because the samples were bulk and unsorted, CD4+ and CD8+ T cell repertoires could not be compared. The study included only four to six patients, and the authors note findings should be validated in a larger study. Repertoire overlap was found to be higher between tumor regions (mean roughly 35%) than between tumor-adjacent (approximately 17%) or tumor-blood (about 14%) pairs, consistent with antigen-driven expansion.

This clonotype was observed once. The specificity of this receptor is unknown. A read error may be the cause here, since a much bigger clone is one base away. V is reduced by 7 bases and J by 3 bases, leaving a spacing of 12 bases between them. The CDR3 measures 13 amino acids from cysteine to phenylalanine. Only CDR3 DNA is held: 39 bases, read in frame from base 1. For CDR1 and CDR2, the germline V gene lists SGHNT and YENEEA. Without any cell sorting, total RNA and DNA were co-extracted from roughly 21-30 mg of bulk tissue using the AllPrep DNA/RNA mini kit. Between November 2015 and March 2016, a few patients in China with histopathologically diagnosed primary liver carcinoma had surgical resection. Patients had chronic HBV infection and were treatment-naive at sampling. Each tumor was sampled at five spatially separated regions: the superior, inferior, left-lateral and right-lateral poles and the tumor centre. More than 80% viable tumor cells were found by histology in every tumor sample. Each fresh piece of tumor and adjacent tissue was cut in two, with one half stored in RNAlater at -80 degrees C and the other half sent for histology.

Starting from about 550 ng total RNA, TCRbeta-specific cDNA was produced by reverse transcription with a constant-region primer and ProtoScript II reverse transcriptase. Construction of the TCRbeta libraries relied on three nested rounds of multiplex PCR, following a slightly modified ARM-PCR procedure. Each of the first two PCR rounds ran for nine to eleven cycles and used multiplex TRBV1-TRBV30 forward primers together with a Cbeta reverse primer. Sample barcodes and Illumina adapters were added in a final 25-cycle PCR with Deep VentR polymerase. Before sequencing, amplicons of 200-500 bp were purified from gel using a QIAquick gel extraction kit. An Illumina HiSeq 2500 was used to sequence the TCRbeta amplicons, generating 250-bp paired-end reads. The paper's data handling went like this. Quality trimming of reads was performed with Trimmomatic v0.33, and paired reads were merged with FLASH v1.2.11 so that full CDR3 sequences could be recovered. MiGEC v1.2.1b assigned V, D and J germline segments to the rearranged TCRbeta sequences. Clonotype statistics, along with Shannon-Wiener diversity indices, were calculated using VDJtools v1.0.0. Except for diversity analysis, only each sample's 250 most abundant clonotypes were used in subsequent analyses to reduce sampling bias. TCRdb trimmed the raw reads at Q25, called clones with MiXCR and kept productive beta chains. Rows with one shared CDR3 protein collapse into an entry with the most common genes and DNA. Here the V and J calls rest on TCRdb's processing, not on the authors' analysis. The sample table shows roughly 32,000 distinct CDR3 sequences, and approximately 71% are seen once. Roughly 30% of the sample comes from the top ten.

Material for sequencing was liver tumor tissue from sampling region 3. Taken with the paper, the label for cell subset or site translates to: tumor region T3, left-lateral pole. The chain is encoded by TRBV11-3 joined to TRBJ1-1; no D segment can be confidently identified. The source is a woman aged 25 to 39 with primary liver carcinoma and hepatitis B virus infection. The sequenced DNA is TGTGCCAGCAACCTGGGAGATTACACTGAAGCTTTCTTT. It codes for CASNLGDYTEAFF.